This T cell receptor beta chain came from a study of neoadjuvant nivolumab and ipilimumab in lung cancer. Study-level information: Patients got nivolumab 3 mg/kg on days 1, 15 and 29; combination added ipilimumab 1 mg/kg day 1.

Sequenced by immunoSEQ multiplex PCR; TCRdb stores in-frame clones only, minus some. The data show roughly 19,000 clones, approximately 73% seen once. Study-level findings and limits: Resected tumors had greater TCR richness and clonality than uninvolved lung. Only two of four nivolumab-treated tumors gained richness and clonality by surgery.

The V end was cut by 1 base, the J end by 0 bases, with 17 bases between. This CDR3 is built from 18 residues. Per germline, CDR1 SEHNR and CDR2 FQNEAQ (reference sequence). In its sample, this clone was seen once. Its antigen is as yet unknown. This material consisted of tumor tissue, taken after neoadjuvant nivolumab, alone or with ipilimumab, at or shortly before surgery. This TCR derives from an adult with non-small cell lung cancer. The genes are TRBV7-9 and TRBJ2-3; D gene unclear. The CDR3, as DNA: TGTGCCAGCAGCTTAGGTGTTGGCGGTACGACTAGCACAGATACGCAGTATTTT. Translating it yields CASSLGVGGTTSTDTQYF.